The present entry profiles one T cell receptor beta chain with its context. Its antigen is not identified. People who had autoimmune disease history or systemic immunosuppression were excluded. The source of the sample is a study of OX40 agonist ivuxolimab in advanced cancers. In the study overall: In this trial design, patients received ivuxolimab intravenously at 0.01 to 10 mg/kg every 2 weeks. Dose-escalation cases comprised hepatocellular carcinoma, melanoma, renal cell or head and neck cancer. Study conclusions and caveats: Researchers report that CD8+ T cells had, on average, more expanded clones than CD4+.

The protocol was immunoSEQ multiplex PCR, while the TCRdb copy is restricted to in-frame clones and leaves out a portion. The data show some 37,000 clones, with around 77% seen just once and around a fifth held by the top ten. Here the sequenced sample was CD4+ or CD8+ T cells sorted from blood, taken in a trial of the OX40 agonist ivuxolimab. The TCR sequence derives from an adult with an advanced solid tumor such as melanoma, head and neck, liver or kidney cancer.

The chain's CDR3 is CASLVSSGENIQYF. The CDR3 DNA reads as TGTGCCAGCCTGGTTTCTTCAGGGGAAAACATTCAGTACTTC. The chain recombines TRBV6-6 with TRBJ2-4, with TRBD1 as a possible D gene (6 bases). The germline gives CDR1 MNHNY, CDR2 SVGAGI (reference sequence). This CDR3 has 14 residues. V shed 8 bases and J shed 5 bases, with 16 bases lying between them.